This T cell receptor (beta chain) was documented in a study of blood T cells in healthy people across ages. Findings and limits, study-wide: A conclusive naive versus antigen-experienced comparison was prevented by the unsorted PBMCs.

It was with a sample-barcoded 5' primer and a J-beta primer mix that a second PCR of roughly 7 to 12 cycles was run. Individual samples furnished no less than 2.5 million CDR3-containing paired-end reads apiece. TCRdb passed the 5' RACE reads through MiXCR, listing each CDR3 protein once. The sample consists of approximately 800,000 distinct CDR3 sequences, 30% to 45% of them appearing once. The table lists this clonotype with many counts. Its antigen remains unidentified. Sequencing input: blood. The TCR originated in a man younger than 35 in good health.

CDR3 in amino acids: CASSPELLAGSTDTQYF. CDR3 coding DNA: TGTGCCAGCAGCCCAGAGCTCCTAGCGGGGAGCACAGATACGCAGTATTTT. The J gene is TRBJ2-3, the V gene TRBV7-2; 9 bases map to TRBD2. The CDR3 sequence is 17 residues long. From germline, CDR1 is SGHTA and CDR2 FQGNSA. The V segment lost 5 bases and the J segment 0 bases; nucleotides outside the gene matches: 9.